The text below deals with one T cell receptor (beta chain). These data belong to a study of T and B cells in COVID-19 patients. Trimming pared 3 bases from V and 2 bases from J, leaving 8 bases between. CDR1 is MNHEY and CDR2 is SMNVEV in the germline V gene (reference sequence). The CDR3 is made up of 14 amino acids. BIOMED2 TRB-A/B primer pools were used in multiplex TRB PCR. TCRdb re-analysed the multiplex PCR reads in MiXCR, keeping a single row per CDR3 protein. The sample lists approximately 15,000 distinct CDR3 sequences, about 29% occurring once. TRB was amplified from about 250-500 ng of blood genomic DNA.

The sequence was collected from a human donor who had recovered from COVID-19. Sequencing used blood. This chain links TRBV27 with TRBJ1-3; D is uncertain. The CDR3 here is CASSFRAAGNTIYF. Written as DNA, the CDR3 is TGTGCCAGCAGTTTTAGGGCAGCTGGAAACACCATATATTTT.